The 2 T cell receptor beta chains below were found in one sample sequenced in a study of CD8+ T cells in alopecia areata (dated 2018 in TCRdb). The library was produced with the immunoSEQ multiplex PCR assay. RNA was extracted from all samples and reverse transcribed into cDNA, which served as template for TCR sequencing. TCRdb provides this immuneACCESS table in a form limited to in-frame rearrangements. Some clones are lacking; in checked studies, under half of them reflect an unresolved V gene, and why the rest are absent is not known. The sample has 150,000 to 200,000 clones on record, around 60% of them singletons. About 1.3% of the sample goes to the ten largest clones. The treatment or condition tag for this specimen amounts to: oral pan-JAK inhibitor, 5-10 mg twice daily. Here the sequenced sample was CD4+ T cells sorted from blood, taken around week 50, from a patient treated with tofacitinib. These receptors were obtained from a human donor with alopecia areata.

The rearrangement joins TRBV5-6 to TRBJ2-1; D not resolved. Trimming shortened V by 2 bases and J by 3 bases, and 12 bases separated the two germline ends. The CDR3 has 15 amino acids. Germline CDR1 and CDR2: SGHDT and YYEEEE. CDR3 in DNA: TGTGCCAGCAGCTTCGGACGGGTGTTCTACAATGAGCAGTTCTTC. The encoded protein is CASSFGRVFYNEQFF.

V usage is TRBV6-5 and J usage is TRBJ2-1; D may be TRBD1 (6 bases). Germline CDR1 MNHEY, CDR2 SVGAGI. The length of the CDR3 is 13 residues. The V end lost 4 bases, the J end lost 15 bases, and 19 bases lay between the germline ends. CDR3 coding DNA: TGTGCCAGCAGTTCCCCGCTTAGACAGGAATGGTTCTTC. Translation: CASSSPLRQEWFF.